The clone carrying this T cell receptor (beta chain) was picked up one time. As yet, its antigen is unknown. One end of the junction does not line up with germline, which may come from a read error. This sample is drawn from a study of vaccination effects on CD4 cells after COVID-19. The germline V gene encodes CDR1 SGHDN and CDR2 FVKESK. CDR3 length equals 13 residues. CD4+ T cells specific for antigen were expanded with viral peptide pools by the ViraFEST assay before sequencing. The authors isolated CD4+ T cells after around 10 days of culture. This individual contracted SARS-CoV-2 between March and December 2020, as verified by PCR. Sequencing was performed with immunoSEQ multiplex PCR; in TCRdb, only in-frame clones are kept and a portion is missing. The sample yields about 22,000 clones, 60% to 80% seen once.

The V and J genes are TRBV14 and TRBJ2-5, with no clear D. The material sequenced was CD4+ T cells from PBMCs cultured with SARS-CoV-2 spike peptides, taken before COVID-19 vaccination. The source is a human donor who had a prior SARS-CoV-2 infection. CDR3 sequence reads: CASSQDHQETQYF. The CDR3 DNA reads as TGTGCCAGCAGCCAAGACCACCAGGAGACCCAGTACTTC.